The source of this T cell receptor (beta chain) is a study of identifying expanded T cells in peripheral blood. General study results and limits: Differentially abundant clones: approximately 1.3 between replicates, 16.4 at approximately 14 days, 19 to 20 at four.

On this clone: The antigen is undetermined.

The protocol was immunoSEQ multiplex PCR, while the TCRdb copy is restricted to in-frame clones and leaves out a portion. The sample has approximately 120,000 clones, approximately 90% seen once; the top ten hold around 8.3%. CDR1 and CDR2 from the germline V gene are SGHAT and FQDESV (reference sequence). Trimming took 1 base from V and 6 from J; bases not matched to a gene: 5. The CDR3 is 15 residues long. Healthy donors had no documented immune events, such as infections, while sampled. The V and J genes are TRBV11-1 and TRBJ2-2, with TRBD2 matching over 7 bases. This sequence was found in a person aged 18 to 70 in good health. The sample comprised blood. In nucleotides, the CDR3 is TGTGCCAGCAGCTTAGAACTAGCGAAATCCGGGGAGCTGTTTTTT. This sequence encodes CASSLELAKSGELFF.